A selection of T cell receptor beta chains follows, all from one sample in a study of shared clonotypes between healthy human individuals. Using immunoSEQ multiplex PCR, the repertoire was profiled, and TCRdb retains in-frame clones only, with some absent. Of 2 million to 2.5 million clones in the sample, 90% to 96% were seen once. The sample was naive CD4+ T cells sorted from blood. Receptors were obtained from a young man in good health. The CDR3 runs from the conserved cysteine through the conserved F or W. The order of the fields is V gene, D gene, clone size, J gene, CDR3 protein, CDR3 DNA. A D gene is named only where the DNA matches it firmly. Rows may omit the clone size; those that give it use once, few, many or a size class.

>TRBV5-1|NA|NA|TRBJ1-2
CASSLQLTYGYTF
TGCGCCAGCAGCCTGCAGTTGACCTATGGCTACACCTTC
>TRBV4-1|NA|NA|TRBJ1-1
CASSQGRQPNTEAFF
TGCGCCAGCAGCCAAGGGCGGCAGCCGAACACTGAAGCTTTCTTT
>TRBV5-4|TRBD1|NA|TRBJ2-2
CASSLDRGAGELFF
TGTGCCAGCAGCTTGGACAGGGGAGCGGGGGAGCTGTTTTTT
>TRBV7-6|NA|NA|TRBJ2-7
CASSSVGSYEQYF
TGTGCCAGCAGCTCCGTAGGCAGCTACGAGCAGTACTTC
>TRBV18|NA|NA|TRBJ2-5
CASSPRGETQYF
TGTGCCAGCTCACCAAGAGGCGAGACCCAGTACTTC
>TRBV27|NA|NA|TRBJ1-4
CASCNFATNEKLFF
TGTGCCAGCTGTAATTTTGCAACTAATGAAAAACTGTTTTTT
>TRBV12-5|NA|NA|TRBJ2-1
CASGVGGGGSYNEQFF
TGTGCTAGTGGTGTGGGGGGAGGAGGGTCCTACAATGAGCAGTTCTTC
>TRBV7-2|NA|NA|TRBJ2-1
CASSMDLGEQFF
TGTGCCAGCAGCATGGATCTCGGTGAGCAGTTCTTC
>TRBV6-6|TRBD1|once|TRBJ2-7
CASSYEGQGAYEQYF
TGTGCCAGCAGTTACGAAGGACAGGGGGCCTACGAGCAGTACTTC
>TRBV19|NA|NA|TRBJ2-7
CASSTSTDTLVEQYF
TGTGCCAGTAGTACCTCGACAGATACCTTAGTTGAGCAGTACTTC
>TRBV7-2|NA|once|TRBJ2-2
CASSLWGTGELFF
TGTGCCAGCAGCTTATGGGGCACCGGGGAGCTGTTTTTT
>TRBV30|NA|NA|TRBJ2-7
CAWSTGPPYEQYF
TGTGCCTGGAGCACAGGTCCCCCCTACGAGCAGTACTTC
>TRBV4-3|NA|NA|TRBJ1-2
CASSQEIGNGYTF
TGCGCCAGCAGCCAAGAGATAGGGAATGGCTACACCTTC
>TRBV5-1|TRBD1|once|TRBJ1-2
CASSPGQNYGYTF
TGCGCCAGCAGCCCGGGACAGAACTATGGTTACACCTTC
>TRBV6-1|NA|NA|TRBJ1-1
CASSDRESGEAFF
TGTGCCAGCAGTGACAGGGAGTCTGGTGAAGCTTTCTTT
>TRBV9|TRBD1|NA|TRBJ1-3
CASSPGTDIRYGNTIYF
TGTGCCAGCAGCCCGGGGACAGACATTAGGTATGGAAACACCATATATTTT
>TRBV5-4|TRBD1|NA|TRBJ1-3
CASSGTGSSGNTIYF
TGTGCCAGCAGCGGGACAGGGAGCTCTGGAAACACCATATATTTT
>TRBV4-1|TRBD1|NA|TRBJ1-5
CASSHPQDRVDSNQPQHF
TGCGCCAGCAGCCACCCCCAGGACAGGGTGGATAGCAATCAGCCCCAGCATTTT
>TRBV30|TRBD1|NA|TRBJ1-6
CAGSPKSTGGGSPLHF
TGTGCCGGGAGCCCTAAATCGACAGGGGGCGGATCACCCCTCCACTTT
>TRBV4-3|NA|NA|TRBJ1-1
CASSYVTTSNTEAFF
TGCGCCAGCAGCTACGTTACGACCTCGAACACTGAAGCTTTCTTT
>TRBV5-4|TRBD2|NA|TRBJ2-3
CASTPKSGGGTDTQYF
TGTGCCAGCACGCCCAAATCGGGGGGGGGCACAGATACGCAGTATTTT
>TRBV6-6|TRBD2|NA|TRBJ2-5
CATVAEREVRETQYF
TGTGCCACCGTCGCGGAGCGGGAGGTACGAGAGACCCAGTACTTC
>TRBV25-1|NA|NA|TRBJ1-4
CASSDAGGPEKLFF
TGTGCCAGCAGTGACGCTGGGGGCCCTGAAAAACTGTTTTTT
>TRBV4-3|NA|few|TRBJ2-7
CASSQDTGQSYEQYF
TGCGCCAGCAGCCAAGATACCGGACAGTCCTACGAGCAGTACTTC
>TRBV9|NA|NA|TRBJ2-2
CASSGRRTNTGELFF
TGTGCCAGCAGCGGGCGAAGGACGAACACCGGGGAGCTGTTTTTT
>TRBV5-1|TRBD2|NA|TRBJ2-5
CASSLGGLAEETQYF
TGCGCCAGCAGCTTGGGGGGACTAGCGGAAGAGACCCAGTACTTC
>TRBV7-6|TRBD2|NA|TRBJ2-3
CASSTSGSGTDTQYF
TGTGCCAGCAGCACCAGCGGGAGTGGGACAGATACGCAGTATTTT
>TRBV25-1|NA|NA|TRBJ2-7
CASSDYGPTYEQYF
TGTGCCAGCAGTGATTATGGCCCGACCTACGAGCAGTACTTC
>TRBV5-1|NA|NA|TRBJ1-6
CASSLQGLENSPLHF
TGCGCCAGCAGCTTGCAGGGTCTGGAGAATTCACCCCTCCACTTT
>TRBV6-1|NA|NA|TRBJ2-2
CASTPTGGGELFF
TGTGCCAGCACCCCGACAGGCGGCGGGGAGCTGTTTTTT
>TRBV6-6|NA|NA|TRBJ2-7
CASSRGLPEYEQYF
TGTGCCAGCAGTCGGGGACTCCCCGAGTACGAGCAGTACTTC
>TRBV6-5|TRBD1|NA|TRBJ2-5
CASSYSGTGGGETQYF
TGTGCCAGCAGTTACTCCGGGACAGGGGGCGGGGAGACCCAGTACTTC
>TRBV6-5|TRBD1|NA|TRBJ1-6
CAVSRGQKNSPLHF
TGTGCCGTCAGCCGGGGACAGAAAAATTCACCCCTCCACTTT
>TRBV9|NA|once|TRBJ2-2
CASSVAWGQGELFF
TGTGCCAGCAGCGTAGCTTGGGGTCAAGGGGAGCTGTTTTTT
>TRBV2|TRBD2|NA|TRBJ2-3
CAGAWAGGTDTQYF
TGTGCCGGAGCGTGGGCGGGGGGAACAGATACGCAGTATTTT
>TRBV10-3|NA|NA|TRBJ2-3
CAIRVLPGTDTQYF
TGTGCCATCAGGGTCCTGCCTGGCACAGATACGCAGTATTTT
>TRBV25-1|TRBD1|NA|TRBJ1-4
CASRQGNEKLFF
TGTGCCAGCAGACAGGGGAATGAAAAACTGTTTTTT
>TRBV28|NA|NA|TRBJ2-3
CASSPLGGAADTQYF
TGTGCCAGCAGTCCCTTAGGGGGGGCCGCCGATACGCAGTATTTT
>TRBV28|TRBD1|NA|TRBJ1-4
CASSRTGVTEKLFF
TGTGCCAGCAGTCGGACAGGGGTGACTGAAAAACTGTTTTTT
>TRBV5-1|NA|NA|TRBJ1-1
CASSSQGTEAFF
TGCGCCAGCAGCTCCCAGGGAACTGAAGCTTTCTTT
>TRBV6-5|NA|NA|TRBJ2-7
CASSYSGLGVGQYF
TGTGCCAGCAGTTACTCCGGGCTAGGAGTCGGGCAGTACTTC
>TRBV5-6|TRBD2|NA|TRBJ2-7
CASSWTGLAAHEQYF
TGTGCCAGCAGCTGGACGGGACTAGCGGCCCACGAGCAGTACTTC
>TRBV2|NA|NA|TRBJ2-7
CASSPDVGSWEQYF
TGTGCCAGCAGTCCAGACGTGGGCAGCTGGGAGCAGTACTTC
>TRBV11-2|NA|NA|TRBJ1-1
CASSLGTEAFF
TGTGCCAGCAGCTTGGGGACTGAAGCTTTCTTT
>TRBV20-1|NA|NA|TRBJ1-1
CSASDGTEAFF
TGCAGTGCCTCGGACGGGACTGAAGCTTTCTTT